This entry describes one T cell receptor (beta chain). The data are from a study of blood T cell repertoires in COVID-19. The germline V gene encodes CDR1 SQVTM and CDR2 ANQGSEA. This CDR3 is built from 14 residues. J lost 0 bases, V lost 7 bases, and 8 bases had no gene match. Original methodology: Using reference gene primer amplification, nucleated cell counts were estimated. The repertoire was sequenced with immunoSEQ multiplex PCR; TCRdb's copy has only in-frame clones and lacks some. That table gives V, J and clone size, and the DNA gave D and trimming. The repertoire holds a few hundred thousand clones, with 75% to 90% as singletons. Residents of 24 US areas, aged 18 to 89 years, made up the participants. Membership in each cohort depended on participant-reported clinical history. Two consecutive negative NP/OP PCR tests, clearance, or resolved symptoms defined Cohort 3 recovery.

The chain has TRBV29-1 and TRBJ2-7, with 8 positions matching TRBD1. Input material: PBMCs or T cells enriched from blood (not recorded which). This receptor was identified in a man younger than 35 who had recovered from COVID-19. CDR3 sequence: CSGASTGVSYEQYF. The CDR3 coding sequence is TGCAGCGGTGCGTCGACAGGGGTCTCCTACGAGCAGTACTTC.